What follows are 14 T cell receptor beta chains derived from one specimen sequenced in a study of blood T cell repertoires in COVID-19. This table comes from immunoSEQ multiplex PCR, and its TCRdb copy is limited to in-frame clones, with some not included. This repertoire shows approximately 500,000 clones, roughly 90% found once; its top ten account for 1.5% to 2%. Sample: PBMCs or T cells enriched from blood (not recorded which). The source of these receptors is a woman between 40 and 50 years old who had recovered from COVID-19.

Here the CDR3 reads CASSQGATGNYGYTF. CDR3 DNA: TGTGCCAGCAGCCAAGGGGCAACAGGCAACTATGGCTACACCTTC. J is TRBJ1-2 and V is TRBV3-1 (or the pseudogene TRBV3-2); perhaps TRBD1 as D (5 bases). The V gene lost 1 base and the J gene lost 2 bases, with 11 bases spanning the gap. The CDR3 length is 15 residues. CDR1 is LGHDT and CDR2 is YNNKEL in the germline V gene (reference sequence).

The rearrangement joins TRBV27 to TRBJ2-1, with D possibly TRBD1 on 6 matching bases. The CDR3 runs 15 residues. The germline V gene encodes CDR1 MNHEY and CDR2 SMNVEV (reference sequence). V lost 5 bases, J lost 6 bases, and 17 bases lay in between. The CDR3 is CASSRTNRASNEQFF. CDR3 nucleotides: TGTGCCAGCAGTCGGACAAACAGGGCGTCCAATGAGCAGTTCTTC.

This rearrangement joins TRBV30 to TRBJ2-1, with 9 bases matching TRBD2. V shed 2 bases and J 2 bases; nucleotides not matched to a gene: 13. The CDR3 has 18 amino acids. The germline V gene encodes CDR1 GTSNPN and CDR2 SVGIG (reference sequence). CDR3 coding DNA: TGTGCCTGGAGTTCTTCTCTGCTAGCGGGAAGCCCCTACAATGAGCAGTTCTTC. This gives the protein CAWSSSLLAGSPYNEQFF.

The chain links TRBV20-1 to TRBJ1-2, with 10 bases fitting TRBD1. CDR3 length: 15 residues. CDR1 and CDR2 (germline): DFQATT, SNEGSKA (reference sequence). The ends lost 3 bases at V and 4 bases at J; junction bases unmatched: 8. DNA for the CDR3: TGCAGTGCTAGTAGCCGGGACAGGGGCGTCTATGGCTACACCTTC. Amino acids: CSASSRDRGVYGYTF.

The chain recombines TRBV25-1 with TRBJ1-3; D is perhaps TRBD1 (6 bases). The germline V and J ends were trimmed by 4 bases and 4 bases, with 14 bases remaining between them. Germline V gives CDR1 MGHDK, CDR2 SYGVNS. This CDR3 comprises 15 residues. The CDR3 coding sequence is TGTGCCAGCAGTGGTTTGGGGGCAGGCGGAAACACCATATATTTT. It yields the protein CASSGLGAGGNTIYF.

The rearrangement links TRBV7-9 to TRBJ2-1, with 9 bases matching TRBD1. This CDR3 spans 14 amino acids. Germline values: CDR1 SEHNR, CDR2 FQNEAQ (reference sequence). Unmatched junction bases numbered 6, after V lost 5 bases and J lost 7 bases. Here the CDR3 reads CASSPLTGGNEQFF. The CDR3 bases are TGTGCCAGCAGCCCTTTGACAGGGGGGAATGAGCAGTTCTTC. The full variable domain, its missing parts supplied by reference TRBV7-9 and TRBJ2-1, is DTGVSQNPRHKITKRGQNVTFRCDPISEHNRLYWYRQTLGQGPEFLTYFQNEAQLEKSRLLSDRFSAERPKGSFSTLEIQRTEQGDSAMYLCASSPLTGGNEQFFGPGTRLTVL.

The chain joins TRBV7-8 to TRBJ2-3, with 10 positions matching TRBD2. The CDR3 spans 17 residues. V dropped 5 bases and J dropped 3; count of bases not matched to a gene: 11. Germline V CDR1 and CDR2: SGHVS, FQNEAQ. Written as DNA, the CDR3 is TGTGCCAGCAGCCGAACAGTAGGACTAGCGGCGACAGATACGCAGTATTTT. This encodes CASSRTVGLAATDTQYF.

This chain connects TRBV11-2 to TRBJ2-7, with TRBD1 matching 7 bases. Looked up from germline, CDR1 is SGHAT and CDR2 is FQNNGV. With 5 bases clipped from V and 5 bases from J, the junction kept 9 bases outside the gene matches. CDR3 length equals 14 residues. The CDR3 is CASSRGQAVNEQYF. For the CDR3, the DNA is TGTGCCAGCAGCCGCGGACAGGCTGTCAACGAGCAGTACTTC.

V and J are TRBV6-5 and TRBJ1-5; 8 nucleotides agree with TRBD1. V gave up 4 bases and J gave up 4 bases; unmatched junction bases: 6. Germline V gene sequence: CDR1 MNHEY, CDR2 SVGAGI. This CDR3 spans 15 amino acids. DNA of the CDR3: TGTGCCAGCAGTTCGACAGGGGCCCGAAATCAGCCCCAGCATTTT. Amino acid sequence: CASSSTGARNQPQHF.

The rearrangement links TRBV11-3 to TRBJ2-7; TRBD1 agrees at 8 bases. V was pared by 5 bases and J by 0 bases, with 6 bases of the junction left unmatched. The germline gives CDR1 SGHNT, CDR2 YENEEA. This CDR3 has 15 residues. The CDR3 protein is CASSARGQSSYEQYF. CDR3 sequence (DNA): TGTGCCAGCAGCGCCAGGGGGCAGAGCTCCTACGAGCAGTACTTC.

This chain's CDR3 is CATAASGRGTDTQYF. The CDR3 nucleotides read TGTGCCACCGCGGCCTCCGGGCGGGGCACAGATACGCAGTATTTT. The chain employs TRBV15 and TRBJ2-3; perhaps TRBD2 as D (5 bases). The CDR3 is 15 residues long. V was shortened by 8 bases and J by 1 base, with 16 bases between the two germline ends. In germline, CDR1 is LNHNV, CDR2 YYDKDF (reference sequence).

J is TRBJ2-7 and V is TRBV4-3; D perhaps matches TRBD1 (7 bases). The CDR3 totals 17 residues. Trimming cost V 5 bases and J 3 bases, with 23 bases left between them. Germline V gene lookup returns CDR1 LGHNA and CDR2 YSLEER. CDR3 residues: CASSSDRAGTQYYEQYF. CDR3 sequence (DNA): TGCGCCAGCAGCTCAGACAGGGCCGGGACTCAATACTACGAGCAGTACTTC.

The rearrangement uses TRBV5-4 and TRBJ1-6, with D maybe TRBD1 (5 bases). The CDR3 sequence is 14 residues long. CDR1 is SGHNT, CDR2 YYREEE, per germline (reference sequence). Between the trimmed V and J ends, which lost 2 bases and 9 bases, there was a span of 12 bases. CDR3 coding DNA: TGTGCCAGCAGCTTAATGGGGCAGGGTTCACCCCTCCACTTT. It specifies CASSLMGQGSPLHF.

The chain has TRBV3-1 (or the pseudogene TRBV3-2) and TRBJ2-7; 12 nucleotides line up with TRBD2. Germline values: CDR1 LGHDT, CDR2 YNNKEL (reference sequence). Trimming cost V 3 bases and J 7 bases; bases outside gene matches: 13. The CDR3 has 17 residues. Here the CDR3 reads CASSHRLTGLAGTEQYF. The CDR3 DNA is TGTGCCAGCAGCCATAGATTGACTGGACTAGCGGGGACGGAGCAGTACTTC.